This T cell receptor (beta chain) was captured in a study of control samples from healthy donors and cancer patients. TCRdb keeps only in-frame clones here, not all; method: immunoSEQ multiplex PCR. This table holds about 84,000 clones, around 83% found once. The sample taken for sequencing was PBMCs. The clonotype originates from a man in his fifties or sixties with head and neck cancer.

The CDR3 here is CASSDLTWGDSTDTQYF. CDR3 sequence (DNA): TGTGCCAGCAGTGACCTAACATGGGGGGATAGCACAGATACGCAGTATTTT. V and J are TRBV25-1 and TRBJ2-3; D is perhaps TRBD2 (6 bases). The CDR3 sequence is 17 residues long. V shed 3 bases and J shed 0 bases, with 16 bases lying between them. CDR1 and CDR2 from the germline V gene are MGHDK and SYGVNS.